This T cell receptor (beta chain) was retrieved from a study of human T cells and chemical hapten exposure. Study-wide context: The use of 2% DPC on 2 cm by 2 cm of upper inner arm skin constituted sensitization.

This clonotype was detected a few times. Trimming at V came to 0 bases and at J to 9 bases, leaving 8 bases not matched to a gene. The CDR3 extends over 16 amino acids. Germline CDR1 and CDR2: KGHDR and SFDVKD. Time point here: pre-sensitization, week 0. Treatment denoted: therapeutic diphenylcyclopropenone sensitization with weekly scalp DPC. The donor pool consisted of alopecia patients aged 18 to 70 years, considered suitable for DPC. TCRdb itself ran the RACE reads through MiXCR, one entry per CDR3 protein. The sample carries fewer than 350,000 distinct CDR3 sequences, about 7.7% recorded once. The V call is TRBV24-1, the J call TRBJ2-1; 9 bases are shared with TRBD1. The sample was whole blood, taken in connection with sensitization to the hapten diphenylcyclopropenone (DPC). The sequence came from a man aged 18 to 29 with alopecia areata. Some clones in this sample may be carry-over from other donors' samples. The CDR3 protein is CATSDLRLDRGGEQFF. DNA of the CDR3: TGTGCCACCAGTGATTTGCGTCTGGACAGGGGAGGTGAGCAGTTCTTC.